This TCR beta chain came from a study of CD8+CD57+ T cells in acquired aplastic anemia. Study information: Each DNA sample taken from sorted CD4+ and CD8+ cells came to about 3.4 ug on average. Approximately 10 million reads were obtained on average for healthy donor CD4+ cells.

Trimming left V 7 bases short and J 2 bases short, with 17 bases between. The CDR3 sequence is 15 residues long. Looked up from germline, CDR1 is SEHNR and CDR2 is FQNEAQ (reference sequence). Template material for TCR beta VDJ and CDR3 profiling consisted of genomic DNA. TCRdb re-called the reads with MiXCR, one entry per CDR3 protein. The sample lists fewer than 100,000 distinct CDR3 sequences; about half were seen once. Study-wide points: With respect to CD8+ Simpson's diversity, patients and controls did not differ significantly. Overlapping CD8+ CDR3 repertoires of patients and controls contained nearly 30 shared sequences.

As for this clonotype: The antigen remains unidentified.

The specimen sequenced was sorted CD4+, CD8+, or CD8+CD57+ T cells (not recorded which) from PBMCs. The rearrangement uses TRBV7-9 and TRBJ2-5, with D tentatively TRBD1 or TRBD2 (5 bases each). The source is a human donor in good health, serving as a control. The CDR3: CASTVLRGVQETQYF. CDR3 coding DNA: TGTGCCAGCACCGTCTTGAGGGGAGTTCAAGAGACCCAGTACTTC.